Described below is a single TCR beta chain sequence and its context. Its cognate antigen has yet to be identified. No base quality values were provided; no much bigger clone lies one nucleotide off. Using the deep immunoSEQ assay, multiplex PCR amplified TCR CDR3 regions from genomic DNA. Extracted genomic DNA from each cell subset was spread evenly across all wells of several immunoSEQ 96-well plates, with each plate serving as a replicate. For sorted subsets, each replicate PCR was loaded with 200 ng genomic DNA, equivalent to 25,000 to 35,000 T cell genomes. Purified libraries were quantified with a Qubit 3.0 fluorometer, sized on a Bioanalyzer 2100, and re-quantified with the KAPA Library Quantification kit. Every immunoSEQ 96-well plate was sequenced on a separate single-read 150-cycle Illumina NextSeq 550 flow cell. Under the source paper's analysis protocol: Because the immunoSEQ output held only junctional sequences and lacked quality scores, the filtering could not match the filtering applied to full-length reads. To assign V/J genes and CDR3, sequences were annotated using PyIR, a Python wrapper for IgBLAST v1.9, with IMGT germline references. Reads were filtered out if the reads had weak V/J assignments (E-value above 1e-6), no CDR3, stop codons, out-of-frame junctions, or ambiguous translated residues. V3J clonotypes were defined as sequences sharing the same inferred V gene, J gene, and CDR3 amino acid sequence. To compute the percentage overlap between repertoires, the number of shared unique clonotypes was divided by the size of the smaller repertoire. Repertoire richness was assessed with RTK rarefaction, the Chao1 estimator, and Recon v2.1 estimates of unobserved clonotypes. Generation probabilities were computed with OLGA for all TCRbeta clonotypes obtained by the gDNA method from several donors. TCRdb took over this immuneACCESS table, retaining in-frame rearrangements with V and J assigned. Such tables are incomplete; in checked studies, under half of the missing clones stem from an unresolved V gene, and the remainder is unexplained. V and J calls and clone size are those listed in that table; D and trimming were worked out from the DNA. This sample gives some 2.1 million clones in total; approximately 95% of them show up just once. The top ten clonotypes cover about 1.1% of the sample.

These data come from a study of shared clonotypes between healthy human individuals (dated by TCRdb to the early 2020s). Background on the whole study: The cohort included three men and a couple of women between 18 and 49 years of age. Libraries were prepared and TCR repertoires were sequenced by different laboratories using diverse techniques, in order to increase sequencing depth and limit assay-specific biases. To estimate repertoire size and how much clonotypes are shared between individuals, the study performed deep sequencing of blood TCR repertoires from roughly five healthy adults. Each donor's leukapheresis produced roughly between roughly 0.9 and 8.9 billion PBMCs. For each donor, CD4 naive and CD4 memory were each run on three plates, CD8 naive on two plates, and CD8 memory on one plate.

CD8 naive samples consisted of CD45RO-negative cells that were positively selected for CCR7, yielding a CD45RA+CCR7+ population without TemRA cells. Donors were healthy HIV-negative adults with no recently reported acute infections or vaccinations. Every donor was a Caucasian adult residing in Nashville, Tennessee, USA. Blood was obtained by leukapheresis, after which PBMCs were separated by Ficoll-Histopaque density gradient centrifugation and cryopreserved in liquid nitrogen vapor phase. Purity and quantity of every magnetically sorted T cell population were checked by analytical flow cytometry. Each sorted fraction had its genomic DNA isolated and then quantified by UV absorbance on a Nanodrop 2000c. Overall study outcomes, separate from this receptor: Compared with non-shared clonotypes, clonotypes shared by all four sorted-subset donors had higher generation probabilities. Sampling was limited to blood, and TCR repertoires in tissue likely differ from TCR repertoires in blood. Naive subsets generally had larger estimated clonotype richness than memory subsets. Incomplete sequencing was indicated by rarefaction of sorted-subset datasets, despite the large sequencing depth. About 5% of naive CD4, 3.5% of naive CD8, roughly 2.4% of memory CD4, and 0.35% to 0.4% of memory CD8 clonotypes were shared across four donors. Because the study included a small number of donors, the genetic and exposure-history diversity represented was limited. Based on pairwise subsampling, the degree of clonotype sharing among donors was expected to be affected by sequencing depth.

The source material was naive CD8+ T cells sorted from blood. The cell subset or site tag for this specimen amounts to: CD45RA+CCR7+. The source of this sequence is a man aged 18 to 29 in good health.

The CDR3 in this case is CASSQDSTAKFYGYTF. The DNA sequence is as follows: TGCGCCAGCAGCCAAGATAGCACCGCTAAATTTTATGGCTACACCTTC. Rearrangement joined TRBV4-3 to TRBJ1-2, with the D segment identity uncertain. V drops 0 bases and J drops 5 bases, leaving 16 bases in between. The CDR1 and CDR2 encoded by the germline V gene are LGHNA and YSLEER. Reading from cysteine to phenylalanine, the CDR3 counts 16 amino acids. Just CDR3 DNA is preserved here, 48 bases in frame from base 1.